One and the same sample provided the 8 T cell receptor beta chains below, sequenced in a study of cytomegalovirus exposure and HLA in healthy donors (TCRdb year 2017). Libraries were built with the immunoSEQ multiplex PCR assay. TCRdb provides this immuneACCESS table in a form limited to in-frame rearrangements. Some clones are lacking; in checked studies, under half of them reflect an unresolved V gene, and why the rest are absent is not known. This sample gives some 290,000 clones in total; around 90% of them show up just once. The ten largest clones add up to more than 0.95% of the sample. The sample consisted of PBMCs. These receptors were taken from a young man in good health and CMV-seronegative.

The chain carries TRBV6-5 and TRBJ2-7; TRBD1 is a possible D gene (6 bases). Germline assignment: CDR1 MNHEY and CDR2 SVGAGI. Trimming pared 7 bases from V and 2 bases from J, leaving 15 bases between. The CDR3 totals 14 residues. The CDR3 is CASTSDSSPYEQYF. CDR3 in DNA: TGTGCCAGCACCTCGGACAGTTCTCCCTACGAGCAGTACTTC.

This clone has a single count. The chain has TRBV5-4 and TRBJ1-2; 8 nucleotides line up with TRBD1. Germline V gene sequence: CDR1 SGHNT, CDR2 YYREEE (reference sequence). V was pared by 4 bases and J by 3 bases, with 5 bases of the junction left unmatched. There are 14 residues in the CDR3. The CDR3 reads CASSQMTGDYGYTF. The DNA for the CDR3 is TGTGCCAGCAGCCAAATGACAGGGGACTATGGCTACACCTTC. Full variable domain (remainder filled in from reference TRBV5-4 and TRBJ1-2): ETGVTQSPTHLIKTRGQQVTLRCSSQSGHNTVSWYQQALGQGPQFIFQYYREEENGRGNFPPRFSGLQFPNYSSELNVNALELDDSALYLCASSQMTGDYGYTFGSGTRLTVV.

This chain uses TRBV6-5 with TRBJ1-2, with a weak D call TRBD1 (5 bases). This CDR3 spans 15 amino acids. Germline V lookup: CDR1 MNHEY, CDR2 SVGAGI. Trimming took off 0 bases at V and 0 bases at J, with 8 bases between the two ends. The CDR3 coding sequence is TGTGCCAGCAGTTACTCTACAGGAACTAACTATGGCTACACCTTC. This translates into CASSYSTGTNYGYTF.

The CDR3 DNA reads as TGTGCCAGCAGCTTAGACAGGGACACCGGGGAGCTGTTTTTT. It yields the protein CASSLDRDTGELFF. The V call is TRBV5-4, the J call TRBJ2-2; the match to TRBD1 covers 7 bases. Germline CDR1 SGHNT, CDR2 YYREEE (reference sequence). After removal of 2 bases from V and 3 bases from J, the junction contained 1 base not matched to a gene. The CDR3 length is 14 residues.

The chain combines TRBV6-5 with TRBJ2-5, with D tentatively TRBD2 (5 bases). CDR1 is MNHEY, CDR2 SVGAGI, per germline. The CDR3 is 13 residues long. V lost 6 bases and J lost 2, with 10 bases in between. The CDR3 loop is CASRSDSQETQYF. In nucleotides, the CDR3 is TGTGCCAGCAGATCGGACTCGCAAGAGACCCAGTACTTC.

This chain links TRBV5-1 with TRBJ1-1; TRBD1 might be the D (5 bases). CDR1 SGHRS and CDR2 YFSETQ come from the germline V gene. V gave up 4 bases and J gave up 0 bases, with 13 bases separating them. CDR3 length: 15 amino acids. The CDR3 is CASSAGRFMNTEAFF. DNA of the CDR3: TGCGCCAGCAGCGCGGGACGGTTCATGAACACTGAAGCTTTCTTT.

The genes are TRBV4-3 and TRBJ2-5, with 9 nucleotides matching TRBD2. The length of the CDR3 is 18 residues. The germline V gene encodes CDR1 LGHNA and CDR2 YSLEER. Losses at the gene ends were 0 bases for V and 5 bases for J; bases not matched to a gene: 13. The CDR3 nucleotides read TGCGCCAGCAGCCAAGACATGAGCGGGGGGTTCGGTCGGGAGACCCAGTACTTC. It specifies CASSQDMSGGFGRETQYF.

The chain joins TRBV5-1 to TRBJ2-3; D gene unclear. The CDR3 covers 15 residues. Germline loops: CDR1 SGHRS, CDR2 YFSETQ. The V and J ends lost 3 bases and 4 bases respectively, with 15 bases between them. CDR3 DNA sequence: TGCGCCAGCAGCTCTCAAGTGTGGGCCGCAGATACGCAGTATTTT. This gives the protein CASSSQVWAADTQYF.